The rows below give T cell receptor beta chains drawn from one sample of a study of human T cells and chemical hapten exposure. TCRdb reprocessed the RACE reads with MiXCR, giving one entry per CDR3 protein. The table includes tens of thousands of distinct CDR3 sequences, 11% detected once. Source: whole blood, taken in connection with sensitization to the hapten diphenylcyclopropenone (DPC). The receptors here all came from a woman in her forties or fifties with alopecia areata. Some clones in this sample may be carry-over from other donors' samples. Both conserved end residues are part of each CDR3. The D gene is left open where the match is weak. Part of the rows lack a size; the others show once, few, many or a class for expanded clones.

CDR3	DNA	size	D	V	J	length
CASSLTPSSEETQYF	TGTGCCAGCAGCTTAACCCCCAGTAGCGAAGAGACCCAGTACTTC	few	NA	TRBV7-6	TRBJ2-5	15
CATSDRTAGAFF	TGTGCCACCAGTGACCGGACCGCCGGGGCTTTCTTT	many	NA	TRBV24-1	TRBJ1-1	12
CASSLKGYEQYF	TGTGCCAGCAGTTTAAAGGGCTACGAGCAGTACTTC	NA	NA	TRBV28	TRBJ2-7	12
CASRVEGRGSGANVLTF	TGTGCCAGCAGAGTAGAGGGTCGGGGCTCTGGGGCCAACGTCCTGACTTTC	NA	NA	TRBV2	TRBJ2-6	17
CASSQETGGQDTQYF	TGTGCCAGCAGCCAAGAAACGGGAGGGCAAGATACGCAGTATTTT	few	TRBD2	TRBV4-2	TRBJ2-3	15
CASSLAGNGYTF	TGCGCCAGCAGCTTGGCCGGAAATGGCTACACCTTC	many	NA	TRBV5-1	TRBJ1-2	12
CAIRGLAGDGSYNEQFF	TGTGCCATCAGGGGACTAGCGGGAGATGGGTCCTACAATGAGCAGTTCTTC	many	TRBD2	TRBV10-3	TRBJ2-1	17
CATSSTSSTDTQYF	TGTGCCACCAGCTCTACTTCTAGCACAGATACGCAGTATTTT	many	NA	TRBV15	TRBJ2-3	14
CSALTSGSWSEQYF	TGCAGTGCGCTTACTAGCGGGAGTTGGAGCGAGCAGTACTTC	many	TRBD2	TRBV20-1	TRBJ2-7	14
CASSLLPGPEQYF	TGTGCCAGCAGTTTATTGCCAGGGCCCGAGCAGTACTTC	few	NA	TRBV28	TRBJ2-7	13
CSARPRVLTYNEQFF	TGCAGTGCTCGGCCCCGCGTGCTAACCTACAATGAGCAGTTCTTC	NA	NA	TRBV20-1	TRBJ2-1	15
CSAETSDSNQPQHF	TGCAGTGCCGAAACCTCCGATAGCAATCAGCCCCAGCATTTT	few	NA	TRBV20-1	TRBJ1-5	14
CASRRTSGANTGELFF	TGTGCCAGCAGGCGGACTAGCGGCGCGAACACCGGGGAGCTGTTTTTT	NA	TRBD2	TRBV12-3/TRBV12-4	TRBJ2-2	16
CASSLTRNEQFF	TGTGCCAGCTCACTAACTAGAAATGAGCAGTTCTTC	NA	NA	TRBV18	TRBJ2-1	12
CSASPGAGTDTQYF	TGCAGTGCTAGTCCGGGGGCGGGCACAGATACGCAGTATTTT	many	NA	TRBV20-1	TRBJ2-3	14
CASSHMGGTEAFF	TGTGCCAGCAGCCACATGGGGGGGACTGAAGCTTTCTTT	many	NA	TRBV7-6	TRBJ1-1	13
CASSLKNTGELFF	TGTGCCAGCAGCTTAAAGAACACCGGGGAGCTGTTTTTT	many	NA	TRBV7-9	TRBJ2-2	13
CASSPQSDLYSNQPQHF	TGTGCCAGCTCACCCCAGAGTGATCTTTATAGCAATCAGCCCCAGCATTTT	many	NA	TRBV18	TRBJ1-5	17
CASSPDSRGNPYF	TGTGCCAGCTCACCCGACAGCAGAGGTAACCCGTACTTC	NA	NA	TRBV18	TRBJ2-5	13
CASTRRGLVTGELFF	TGTGCCAGCACCCGAAGGGGACTAGTAACGGGGGAGCTGTTTTTT	many	TRBD2	TRBV6-2/TRBV6-3	TRBJ2-2	15
CASSYSGVRSMSETQYF	TGTGCCAGCAGTTACTCCGGCGTACGCAGTATGAGCGAGACCCAGTACTTC	NA	NA	TRBV6-6	TRBJ2-5	17
CASRRTGEQGYTF	TGTGCCAGCAGGCGTACAGGGGAGCAGGGCTACACCTTC	few	TRBD1	TRBV6-1	TRBJ1-2	13
CASSVASGELFF	TGTGCCAGCAGTGTGGCATCCGGGGAGCTGTTTTTT	many	NA	TRBV6-1	TRBJ2-2	12
CASSLFSEGNTGELFF	TGTGCCAGCAGTCTATTTAGCGAGGGGAACACCGGGGAGCTGTTTTTT	many	NA	TRBV7-8	TRBJ2-2	16
CASSLLPLAYEQYF	TGTGCCAGCAGTTTACTGCCCCTCGCCTACGAGCAGTACTTC	few	NA	TRBV27	TRBJ2-7	14
CASSLLSSGNEQFF	TGCGCCAGCAGCTTGTTATCCAGCGGGAATGAGCAGTTCTTC	many	NA	TRBV5-1	TRBJ2-1	14
CASSQEAGYTEAFF	TGTGCCAGCAGCCAAGAGGCGGGGTACACTGAAGCTTTCTTT	NA	NA	TRBV3-1	TRBJ1-1	14
CASSGTRTDTQYF	TGTGCCAGCAGTGGGACTAGAACAGATACGCAGTATTTT	many	TRBD2	TRBV28	TRBJ2-3	13
CASRAGSGSMERATDTQYF	TGTGCCAGCCGGGCCGGTAGCGGGAGTATGGAGAGGGCTACAGATACGCAGTATTTT	few	TRBD2	TRBV2	TRBJ2-3	19
CASSGGTGGNIQYF	TGTGCCAGCAGTGGTGGGACAGGGGGAAACATTCAGTACTTC	NA	TRBD1	TRBV2	TRBJ2-4	14
CASSYPSRDRGEAFF	TGTGCCAGCAGTTACCCGTCCCGGGACAGGGGTGAAGCTTTCTTT	many	TRBD1	TRBV6-2/TRBV6-3	TRBJ1-1	15
CAISRPGTSGNTDTQYF	TGTGCCATCAGCCGACCCGGGACTAGCGGGAACACAGATACGCAGTATTTT	many	TRBD2	TRBV10-3	TRBJ2-3	17
CASSYIQGEAFF	TGTGCCAGCAGTTACATACAGGGGGAAGCTTTCTTT	many	TRBD1	TRBV6-5	TRBJ1-1	12
CASSLGQGADGELFF	TGCGCCAGCAGCCTTGGACAGGGGGCGGACGGGGAGCTGTTTTTT	many	TRBD1	TRBV4-1	TRBJ2-2	15
CATMGDRVYQETQYF	TGTGCCACCATGGGGGACAGGGTTTACCAAGAGACCCAGTACTTC	NA	TRBD1	TRBV28	TRBJ2-5	15
CASSQRDKNTGELFF	TGTGCCAGCAGCCAACGGGACAAAAACACCGGGGAGCTGTTTTTT	many	NA	TRBV3-1	TRBJ2-2	15
CASSEEHPYSNQPQHF	TGTGCCAGCAGTGAAGAACACCCATATAGCAATCAGCCCCAGCATTTT	many	NA	TRBV2	TRBJ1-5	16
CASSHDGATGYLAGANVLTF	TGTGCCAGCAGCCATGACGGGGCGACAGGTTATTTAGCTGGGGCCAACGTCCTGACTTTC	many	NA	TRBV3-1	TRBJ2-6	20
CASTYGTENTGELFF	TGTGCCAGCACCTACGGGACAGAAAACACCGGGGAGCTGTTTTTT	many	TRBD1	TRBV6-5	TRBJ2-2	15
CASSLVSGLTGSPLHF	TGCGCCAGCAGCTTGGTTTCGGGACTGACGGGCTCACCCCTCCACTTT	many	NA	TRBV5-1	TRBJ1-6	16
CASSLTENTGELFF	TGTGCCAGCAGCTTGACAGAAAACACCGGGGAGCTGTTTTTT	many	NA	TRBV7-9	TRBJ2-2	14
CASSSMGQTSGNTIYF	TGTGCCAGCAGCTCAATGGGACAGACCTCTGGAAACACCATATATTTT	few	TRBD1	TRBV7-2	TRBJ1-3	16
CASSPGNNQPQHF	TGTGCCAGCAGTCCAGGGAATAATCAGCCCCAGCATTTT	NA	NA	TRBV6-6	TRBJ1-5	13
CASSFGQANREQFF	TGTGCCAGCAGCTTCGGGCAGGCAAACAGGGAGCAGTTCTTC	NA	NA	TRBV11-2	TRBJ2-1	14
CASSQDINRVQYF	TGCGCCAGCAGCCAAGATATCAACCGGGTGCAGTACTTC	many	NA	TRBV4-1	TRBJ2-7	13
CASSPSMGGGRNNEQFF	TGTGCCAGCAGCCCTTCGATGGGCGGGGGCCGTAACAATGAGCAGTTCTTC	many	NA	TRBV3-1	TRBJ2-1	17
CASSALLAGGPYEQYF	TGCGCCAGCAGTGCCTTACTAGCGGGGGGGCCCTACGAGCAGTACTTC	few	TRBD2	TRBV10-2	TRBJ2-7	16
CASSNLQGQPQHF	TGTGCCAGCAGCAACCTACAGGGCCAGCCCCAGCATTTT	NA	NA	TRBV7-9	TRBJ1-5	13
CASTPTVNTGELFF	TGTGCCAGCACCCCGACAGTGAACACCGGGGAGCTGTTTTTT	few	NA	TRBV7-9	TRBJ2-2	14
CATSNRGGDTQYF	TGTGCCACCAGCAATCGGGGAGGAGATACGCAGTATTTT	few	NA	TRBV15	TRBJ2-3	13
CASSFDTDPGYTEAFF	TGTGCCAGCAGCTTCGACACGGATCCTGGTTACACTGAAGCTTTCTTT	many	NA	TRBV5-5	TRBJ1-1	16